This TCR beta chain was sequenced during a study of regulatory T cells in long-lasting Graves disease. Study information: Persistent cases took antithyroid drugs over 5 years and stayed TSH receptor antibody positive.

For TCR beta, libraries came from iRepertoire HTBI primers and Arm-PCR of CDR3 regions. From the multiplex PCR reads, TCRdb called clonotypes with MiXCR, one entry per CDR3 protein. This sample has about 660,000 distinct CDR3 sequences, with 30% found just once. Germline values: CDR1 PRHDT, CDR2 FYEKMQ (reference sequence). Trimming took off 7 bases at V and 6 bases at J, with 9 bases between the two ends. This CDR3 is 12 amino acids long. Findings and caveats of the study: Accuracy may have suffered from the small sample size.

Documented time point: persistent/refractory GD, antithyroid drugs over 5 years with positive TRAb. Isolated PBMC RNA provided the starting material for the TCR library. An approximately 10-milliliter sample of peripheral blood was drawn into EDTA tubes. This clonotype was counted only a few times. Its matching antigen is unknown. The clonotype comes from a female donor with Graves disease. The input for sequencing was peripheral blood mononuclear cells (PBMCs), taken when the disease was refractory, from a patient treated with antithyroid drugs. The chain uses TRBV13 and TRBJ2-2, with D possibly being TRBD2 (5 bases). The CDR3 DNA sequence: TGTGCCAGCACTCGGAGGCCCGGGGAGCTGTTTTTT. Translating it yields CASTRRPGELFF. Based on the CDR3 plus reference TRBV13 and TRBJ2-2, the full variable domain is AAGVIQSPRHLIKEKRETATLKCYPIPRHDTVYWYQQGPGQDPQFLISFYEKMQSDKGSIPDRFSAQQFSDYHSELNMSSLELGDSALYFCASTRRPGELFFGEGSRLTVL.